Sequencing of this T cell receptor beta chain was carried out in a study of T-cell reconstitution after alpha-beta-depleted transplantation in children. Study-wide results and caveats: Recipient T cells and thymic progenitors that survived were the source of the high TCRbeta diversity seen at day 60 in some patients. At one year after transplant, newly produced T cells mostly accounted for T-cell counts and diversity.

V was shortened by 5 bases and J by 4 bases, with 15 bases between the two germline ends. CDR3 length equals 14 residues. In germline, CDR1 is MNHEY, CDR2 SVGEGT. This clonotype was seen many times. What it recognizes is unknown. The TCRbeta library incorporated unique molecular identifiers. From the PCR reads, TCRdb called clonotypes with MiXCR, one entry per CDR3 protein. This sample yields around 17,000 distinct CDR3 sequences, of which approximately 5.5% are seen a single time; about 6.9% belongs to the top ten. This sample comprised PBMCs, obtained before TCRalphabeta/CD19-depleted stem cell transplant. This receptor was taken from a boy between 10 and 17 years old with acute lymphoblastic leukemia, due to receive a stem cell transplant. The chain couples TRBV6-2 or TRBV6-3 to TRBJ2-7; possible D gene TRBD1, 6 bases. CDR3 coding DNA: TGTGCCAGCAGTAAACAGGGCCCTGGATACGAGCAGTACTTC. Translating it yields CASSKQGPGYEQYF.